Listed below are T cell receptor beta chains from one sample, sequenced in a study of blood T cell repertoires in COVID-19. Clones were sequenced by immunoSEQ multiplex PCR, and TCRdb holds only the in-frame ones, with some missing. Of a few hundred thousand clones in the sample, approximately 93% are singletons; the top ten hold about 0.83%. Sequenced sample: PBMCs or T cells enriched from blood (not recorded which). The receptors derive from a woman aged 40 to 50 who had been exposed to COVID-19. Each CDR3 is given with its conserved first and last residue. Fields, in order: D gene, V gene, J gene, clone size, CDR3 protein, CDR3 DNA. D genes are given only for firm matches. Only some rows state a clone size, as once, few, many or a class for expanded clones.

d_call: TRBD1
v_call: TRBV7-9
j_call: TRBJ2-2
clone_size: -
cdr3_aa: CASSPVPGQGLGTGELFF
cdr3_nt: TGTGCCAGCAGCCCCGTCCCGGGACAGGGTTTGGGCACCGGGGAGCTGTTTTTT

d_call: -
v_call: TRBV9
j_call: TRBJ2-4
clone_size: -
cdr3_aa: CASSPGILAAKNIQYF
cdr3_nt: TGTGCCAGCAGCCCGGGTATTCTAGCGGCCAAAAACATTCAGTACTTC

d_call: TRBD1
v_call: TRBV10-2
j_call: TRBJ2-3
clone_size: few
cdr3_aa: CASEGAGDTQYF
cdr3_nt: TGCGCCAGCGAGGGGGCAGGGGATACGCAGTATTTT

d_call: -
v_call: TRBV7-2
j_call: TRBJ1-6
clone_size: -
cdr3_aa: CASSLDSRSPLHF
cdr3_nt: TGTGCCAGCAGCTTAGATTCCCGTTCACCCCTCCACTTT

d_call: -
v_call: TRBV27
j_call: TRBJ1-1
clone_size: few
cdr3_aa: CATAGQNTEAFF
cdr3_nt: TGTGCCACTGCGGGGCAGAACACTGAAGCTTTCTTT

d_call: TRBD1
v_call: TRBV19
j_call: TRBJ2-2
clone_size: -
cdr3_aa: CASSTRDRGVKDTGELFF
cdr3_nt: TGTGCCAGTAGTACCCGGGACAGGGGGGTGAAGGACACCGGGGAGCTGTTTTTT

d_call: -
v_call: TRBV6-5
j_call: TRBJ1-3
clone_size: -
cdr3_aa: CASRSDGSGNTIYF
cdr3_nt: TGTGCCAGCCGGAGCGACGGATCGGGAAACACCATATATTTT

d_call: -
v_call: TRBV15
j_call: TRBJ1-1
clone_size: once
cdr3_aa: CATSRVGTVEAFF
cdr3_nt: TGTGCCACCAGCAGAGTTGGAACAGTTGAAGCTTTCTTT

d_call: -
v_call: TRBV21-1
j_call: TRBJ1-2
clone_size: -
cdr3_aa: CASSDREGYGYTF
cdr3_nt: TGTGCCAGCTCTGACAGGGAAGGGTATGGCTACACCTTC

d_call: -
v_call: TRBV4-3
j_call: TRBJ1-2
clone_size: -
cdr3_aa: CASSQDLLFNDGYTF
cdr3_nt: TGCGCCAGCAGCCAAGATTTACTATTCAACGATGGCTACACCTTC

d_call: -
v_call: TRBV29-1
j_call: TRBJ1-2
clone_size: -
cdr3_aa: CSVCRADRYTF
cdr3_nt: TGCAGCGTTTGCAGGGCAGATCGCTACACCTTC

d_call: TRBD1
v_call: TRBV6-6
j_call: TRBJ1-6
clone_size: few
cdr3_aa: CASSYSRGQGDSPLHF
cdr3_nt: TGTGCCAGCAGTTACTCGAGGGGGCAGGGGGATTCACCCCTCCACTTT

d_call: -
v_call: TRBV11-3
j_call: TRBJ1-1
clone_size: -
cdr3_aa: CASRGESNTEAFF
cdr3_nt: TGTGCCAGTCGGGGGGAAAGCAACACTGAAGCTTTCTTT

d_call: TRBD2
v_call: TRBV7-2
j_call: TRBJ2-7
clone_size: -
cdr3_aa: CASSLVSGGRIPYEQYF
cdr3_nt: TGTGCCAGCAGCTTAGTTTCAGGCGGGAGGATTCCCTACGAGCAGTACTTC

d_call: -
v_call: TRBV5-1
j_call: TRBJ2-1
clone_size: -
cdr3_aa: CASSLANEQFF
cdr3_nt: TGCGCCAGCAGCTTGGCTAATGAGCAGTTCTTC

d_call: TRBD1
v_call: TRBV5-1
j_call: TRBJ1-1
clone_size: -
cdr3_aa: CASRARDSLGNTEAFF
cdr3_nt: TGCGCCAGCAGGGCTAGGGACAGCTTAGGGAACACTGAAGCTTTCTTT

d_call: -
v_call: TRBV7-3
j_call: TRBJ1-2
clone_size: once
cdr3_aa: CASSIDPGEGYTF
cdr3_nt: TGTGCCAGCAGCATTGACCCGGGAGAGGGCTACACCTTC

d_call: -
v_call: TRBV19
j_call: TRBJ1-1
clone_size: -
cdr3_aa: CASRELGRAEAFF
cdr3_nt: TGTGCCAGTAGGGAACTAGGGCGGGCTGAAGCTTTCTTT

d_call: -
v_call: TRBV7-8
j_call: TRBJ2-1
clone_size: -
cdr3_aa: CASSGRERSYNEQFF
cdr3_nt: TGTGCCAGCAGCGGCCGGGAGCGATCCTACAATGAGCAGTTCTTC

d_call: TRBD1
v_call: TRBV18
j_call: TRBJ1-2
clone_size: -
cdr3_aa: CASSPGGQLYGYTF
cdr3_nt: TGTGCCAGCTCACCGGGGGGACAGTTATATGGCTACACCTTC

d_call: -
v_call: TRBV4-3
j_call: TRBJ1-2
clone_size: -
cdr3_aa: CASSQEGREYGYTF
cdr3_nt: TGCGCCAGCAGCCAAGAAGGCAGGGAATATGGCTACACCTTC

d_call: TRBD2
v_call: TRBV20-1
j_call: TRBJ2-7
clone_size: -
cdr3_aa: CSASRAGGPHEQYF
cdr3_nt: TGCAGTGCTAGTAGGGCGGGAGGGCCACACGAGCAGTACTTC

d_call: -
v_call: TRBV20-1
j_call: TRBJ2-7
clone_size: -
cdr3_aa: CSASRLGGLYEQYF
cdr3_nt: TGCAGTGCTAGTCGGCTTGGGGGCCTATACGAGCAGTACTTC

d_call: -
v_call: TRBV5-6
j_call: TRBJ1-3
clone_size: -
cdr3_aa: CASSLGTVPGNTIYF
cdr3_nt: TGTGCCAGCAGCTTGGGGACAGTACCTGGAAACACCATATATTTT

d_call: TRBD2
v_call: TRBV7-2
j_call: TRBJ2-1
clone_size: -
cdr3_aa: CASSPSSGRPYRVEQFF
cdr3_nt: TGTGCCAGCAGCCCTTCTAGCGGGAGGCCCTATCGGGTTGAGCAGTTCTTC

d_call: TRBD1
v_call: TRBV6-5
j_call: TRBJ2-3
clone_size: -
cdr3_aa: CASSFRDRGGDTQYF
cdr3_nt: TGTGCCAGCAGTTTTCGGGACAGGGGTGGCGATACGCAGTATTTT

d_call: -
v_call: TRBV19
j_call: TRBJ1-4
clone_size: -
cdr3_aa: CASSIATETNEKLFF
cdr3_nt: TGTGCCAGTAGTATAGCCACAGAAACTAATGAAAAACTGTTTTTT

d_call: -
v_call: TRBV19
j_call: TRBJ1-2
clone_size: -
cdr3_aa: CASSTSGRAYGYTF
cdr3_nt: TGTGCCAGTAGTACCTCAGGGCGTGCCTATGGCTACACCTTC

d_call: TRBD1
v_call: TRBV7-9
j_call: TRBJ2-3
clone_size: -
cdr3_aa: CASSLGGTGGDTQYF
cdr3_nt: TGTGCCAGCAGCTTAGGGGGTACAGGGGGAGATACGCAGTATTTT

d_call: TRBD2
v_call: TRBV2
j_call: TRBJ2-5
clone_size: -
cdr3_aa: CASSGVAGGKETQYF
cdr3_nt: TGTGCCAGCAGTGGAGTAGCGGGGGGTAAGGAGACCCAGTACTTC

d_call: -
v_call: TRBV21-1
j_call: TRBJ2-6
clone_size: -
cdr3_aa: CASSKPNALRIGANVLTF
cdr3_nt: TGTGCCAGCAGCAAACCCAACGCGTTGAGAATTGGGGCCAACGTCCTGACTTTC

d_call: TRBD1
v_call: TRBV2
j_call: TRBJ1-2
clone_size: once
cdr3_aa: CASSLIPGQGGYGYTF
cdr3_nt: TGTGCCAGCAGTCTAATTCCGGGACAGGGTGGCTATGGCTACACCTTC

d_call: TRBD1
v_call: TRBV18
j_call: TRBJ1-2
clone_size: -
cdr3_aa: CASSPDREGGYTF
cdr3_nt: TGTGCCAGCTCACCGGACAGGGAGGGCGGCTACACCTTC

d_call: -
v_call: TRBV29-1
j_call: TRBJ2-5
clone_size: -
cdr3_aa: CSVEQATETQYF
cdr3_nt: TGCAGCGTTGAACAGGCCACTGAGACCCAGTACTTC

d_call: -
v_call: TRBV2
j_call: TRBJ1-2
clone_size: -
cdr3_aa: CAITGNGYTF
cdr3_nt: TGTGCCATCACGGGGAATGGCTACACCTTC

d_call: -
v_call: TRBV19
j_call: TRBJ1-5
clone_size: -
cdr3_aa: CASRQGNQPQHF
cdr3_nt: TGTGCCAGTCGACAAGGCAATCAGCCCCAGCATTTT

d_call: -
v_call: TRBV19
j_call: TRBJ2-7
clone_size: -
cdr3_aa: CASRRSGRVKGEQYF
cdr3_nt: TGTGCCAGTAGGAGATCGGGAAGGGTTAAAGGCGAGCAGTACTTC